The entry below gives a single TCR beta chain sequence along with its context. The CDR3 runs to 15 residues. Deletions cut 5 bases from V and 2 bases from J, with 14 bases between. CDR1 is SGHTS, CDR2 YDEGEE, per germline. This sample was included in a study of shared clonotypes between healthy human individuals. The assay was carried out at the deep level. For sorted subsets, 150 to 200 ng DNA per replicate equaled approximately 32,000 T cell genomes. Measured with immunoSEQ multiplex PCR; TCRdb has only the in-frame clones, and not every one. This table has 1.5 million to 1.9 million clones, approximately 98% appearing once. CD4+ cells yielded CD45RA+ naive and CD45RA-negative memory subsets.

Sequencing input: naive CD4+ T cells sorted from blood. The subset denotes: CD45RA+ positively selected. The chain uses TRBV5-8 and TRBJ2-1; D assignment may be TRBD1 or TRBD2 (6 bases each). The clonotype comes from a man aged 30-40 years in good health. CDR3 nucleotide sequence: TGTGCCAGCAGATTTGTCGGGGGCCCCTACAATGAGCAGTTCTTC. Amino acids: CASRFVGGPYNEQFF.